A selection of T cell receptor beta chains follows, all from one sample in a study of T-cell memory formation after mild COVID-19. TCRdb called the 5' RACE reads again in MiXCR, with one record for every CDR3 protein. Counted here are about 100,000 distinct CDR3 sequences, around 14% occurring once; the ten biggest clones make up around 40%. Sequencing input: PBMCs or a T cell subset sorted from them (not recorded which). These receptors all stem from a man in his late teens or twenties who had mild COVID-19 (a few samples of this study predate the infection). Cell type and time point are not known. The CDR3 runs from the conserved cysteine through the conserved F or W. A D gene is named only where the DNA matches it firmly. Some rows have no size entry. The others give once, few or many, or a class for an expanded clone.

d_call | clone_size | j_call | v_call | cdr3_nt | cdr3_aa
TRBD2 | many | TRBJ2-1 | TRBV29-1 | TGCAGCGACCTAGGACTAGCGGGGACCTCCTACAATGAGCAGTTCTTC | CSDLGLAGTSYNEQFF
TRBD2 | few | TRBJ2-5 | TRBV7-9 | TGTGCCAGCAGCTTAGGCCCTAGCGGGCAAGAGACCCAGTACTTC | CASSLGPSGQETQYF
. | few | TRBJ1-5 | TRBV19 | TGTGCCAGTTCGGGGTCGATTAATCAGCCCCAGCATTTT | CASSGSINQPQHF
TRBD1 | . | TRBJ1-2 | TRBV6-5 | TGTGCCAGCAGGGGACAGCTCTATGGCTACACCTTC | CASRGQLYGYTF
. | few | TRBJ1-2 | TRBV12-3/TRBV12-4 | TGTGCCAGCAGCCTGACCGCTAACTATGGCTACACCTTC | CASSLTANYGYTF
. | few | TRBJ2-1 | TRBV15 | TGTGCCACCAGCAGAGATCTAGGACAGAGCTCCTACAATGAGCAGTTCTTC | CATSRDLGQSSYNEQFF
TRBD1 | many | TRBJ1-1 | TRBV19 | TGTGCCAGTATCAGGGACAGGGGCACTGAAGCTTTCTTT | CASIRDRGTEAFF
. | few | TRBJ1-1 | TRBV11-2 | TGTGCCAGCAGCTTTAGCAGGGCCGCTGAAGCTTTCTTT | CASSFSRAAEAFF
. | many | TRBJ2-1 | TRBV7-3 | TGTGCCAGCAGCGCTTCCGGGGGACCCTACAATGAGCAGTTCTTC | CASSASGGPYNEQFF
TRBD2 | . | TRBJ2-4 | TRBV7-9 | TGTGCCAGCAGCTTAGGGAGCGGGGGGGCCAAAAACATTCAGTACTTC | CASSLGSGGAKNIQYF
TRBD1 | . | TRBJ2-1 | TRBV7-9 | TGTGCCAGCAGCCGGGTGGGACAGGCTGACAATGAGCAGTTCTTC | CASSRVGQADNEQFF
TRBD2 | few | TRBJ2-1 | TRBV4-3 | TGCGCCAGCAGCCAAGCGGAGCGGGGGCCCTACAATGAGCAGTTCTTC | CASSQAERGPYNEQFF
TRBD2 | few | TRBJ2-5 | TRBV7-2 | TGTGCCAGCAGCTCCCCCGGCGGGGGGTTAGAGACCCAGTACTTC | CASSSPGGGLETQYF
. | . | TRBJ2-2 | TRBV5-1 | TGCGCCAGCAGCTTGGCAGGGGGGACCACCGGGGAGCTGTTTTTT | CASSLAGGTTGELFF
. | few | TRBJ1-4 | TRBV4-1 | TGCGCCAGCAGCCGAGATTTCACAGGAGCAACTAATGAAAAACTGTTTTTT | CASSRDFTGATNEKLFF
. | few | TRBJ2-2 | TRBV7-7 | TGTGCCAGCAGCCCTTCCACAGGACCGAACACCGGGGAGCTGTTTTTT | CASSPSTGPNTGELFF
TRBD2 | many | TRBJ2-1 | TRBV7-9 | TGTGCCAGCAGCTTAGTAATAGCGGGGGTGTACAATGAGCAGTTCTTC | CASSLVIAGVYNEQFF
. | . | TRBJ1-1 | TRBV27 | TGTGCCAGCAGTATAACAGGGCTCATGAACACTGAAGCTTTCTTT | CASSITGLMNTEAFF
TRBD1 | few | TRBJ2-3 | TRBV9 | TGTGCCAGCAGCCTCCCGGGACAGGGATTGGCAGATACGCAGTATTTT | CASSLPGQGLADTQYF
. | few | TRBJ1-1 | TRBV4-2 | TGTGCCAGCAGCCTTGAAGCAACCATGAACACTGAAGCTTTCTTT | CASSLEATMNTEAFF